The TCR beta chain under discussion was sequenced for a study of T cells after yellow fever vaccination (dated 2019 in TCRdb). Notes on the research overall: The SMART-Seq v4 Ultra Low Input RNA kit was used to prepare libraries from fractions with low cell numbers. Bulk PBMC replicates and cell subsets were isolated from blood drawn at multiple timepoints before and after both primary and secondary immunization. The cohort comprised two healthy male donors, one aged 18 to 29 and one aged 30 to 40 years. To follow T-cell clones before and after both primary and booster YFV17D yellow fever vaccination, bulk TCR alpha and beta repertoires underwent longitudinal sequencing. General study outcomes and caveats: A small share of clonotypes was detected in both CD4 and CD8 compartments, with the overlap likely arising from convergent recombination. Because abundant contaminating clonotypes from the bulk population could be contained in FACS-sorted repertoires, computational filtering was required. Compared with the primary T-cell response, the secondary T-cell response was weaker but faster, peaking on day 5 rather than day 15. The study included only two donors, which limits how far the findings can be generalized. Most clones expanded after primary vaccination (96% of CD4 and roughly 90% of CD8) were re-detected after the booster, suggesting that broad memory maintenance occurred.

Of note for this clonotype: The antigen it binds to is not known. No base qualities exist here, and no much larger clone lies one base off it.

The data were produced on an Illumina NovaSeq 6000. TCR cDNA was synthesized by 5'RACE template switching, through which a universal primer site and unique molecular identifiers were introduced. cDNA synthesis was primed from both the TCR alpha and TCR beta constant segments. Library amplification used two PCR steps, and the second PCR step added sample barcodes and sequencing adapters. Libraries were sequenced on Illumina HiSeq 2500 (2x100 bp) or NovaSeq (2x150 bp). Under the source paper's analysis protocol: MIGEC was used to demultiplex reads and collapse the reads into UMI consensus sequences, and MiXCR was used for V(D)J alignment. Clonotypes responding to the vaccine were identified with edgeR on replicate PBMC samples, with the criteria of FDR below 0.01 and a log2 fold change above 5 up to day 15. CD4 or CD8 identity was assigned to each bulk clonotype according to whether the clonotype was present at higher abundance in the sequenced CD4 repertoire or the sequenced CD8 repertoire. Clones were called with MiXCR by TCRdb after fastp trimmed the public reads at Q25, and only in-frame beta chains were retained. CDR3 protein duplicates are merged, each entry listing the most common genes and DNA. TCRdb assigned the V and J calls; the authors' analysis was not used. This sample has some 300,000 distinct CDR3 sequences in its table, and roughly 10% of those were observed once. The biggest ten clones account for about 3.3% of the sample.

The sample's treatment or condition label, decoded: live attenuated yellow fever vaccine strain. A standard Ficoll-Paque protocol was used to isolate PBMCs from peripheral blood. CD4 and CD8 T-cell fractions were isolated with Dynabeads CD4 and CD8 positive selection kits. TriZol was used to extract RNA from bulk PBMCs, CD4 and CD8 fractions, and dextramer-positive and dextramer-negative fractions. The germline V gene provides CDR1 MDHEN and CDR2 SYDVKM. Relative to germline, V is 6 bases shorter and J is 5 bases shorter, with 10 bases between their ends. From the cysteine up to the phenylalanine, the CDR3 has a length of 12 residues. Just the 36-base CDR3 DNA is kept, in frame starting at base 1.

Material: CD4+ T cells sorted from PBMCs, obtained 45 days after the yellow fever booster vaccination. The sequence was collected from a man between 18 and 29 years old who received the YFV17D yellow fever vaccine. The chain links TRBV28 with TRBJ2-5, with the D gene call left open. The CDR3 here reads CASRRLAETQYF. In nucleotide form, the sequence is TGTGCCAGCAGGAGACTTGCTGAGACCCAGTACTTC.